The next 20 T cell receptor beta chains were all read from a single sample in a study of blood T cell repertoires in COVID-19. Using immunoSEQ multiplex PCR, the repertoire was profiled, and TCRdb retains in-frame clones only, with some absent. The top ten clones hold about 3.8% of a sample with some 73,000 clones, roughly four fifths of them seen once. Sequencing was done on a sample of peripheral blood. These receptors were obtained from a woman between 55 and 75 years old with acute or convalescent COVID-19.

This clone was picked up a small number of times. J is TRBJ1-2 and V is TRBV5-4; TRBD1 agrees at 8 bases. Trimming at V came to 5 bases and at J to 4 bases, leaving 7 bases not matched to a gene. Germline values: CDR1 SGHNT, CDR2 YYREEE (reference sequence). The CDR3 contains 14 residues. The DNA for the CDR3 is TGTGCCAGCAGTTCCGACAGGGGACCCTATGGCTACACCTTC. Translating it yields CASSSDRGPYGYTF.

V gene TRBV4-2 combines with J gene TRBJ1-1; D possibly corresponds to TRBD1 (5 bases). V was trimmed by 0 bases and J by 10 bases, leaving 18 bases between them. This CDR3 spans 15 amino acids. CDR1 is LGHNA, CDR2 YNFKEQ, per germline. In DNA form, the CDR3 reads TGTGCCAGCAGCCAAGATTGGGACGGCGGGAGGGTAGCTTTCTTT. It specifies CASSQDWDGGRVAFF.

This chain joins TRBV5-1 and TRBJ2-1, with TRBD2 matching over 13 bases. J lost 8 bases, V lost 2 bases, and 4 bases had no gene match. The CDR3 is 15 residues long. The germline V gene encodes CDR1 SGHRS and CDR2 YFSETQ. CDR3 bases: TGCGCCAGCAGCTTTGGACTAGCGGGGGTCTATGAGCAGTTCTTC. Amino acids: CASSFGLAGVYEQFF.

The V and J genes are TRBV4-2 and TRBJ2-3, with 9 bases that match TRBD2. This CDR3 is 16 amino acids long. In germline, CDR1 is LGHNA, CDR2 YNFKEQ. V dropped 3 bases and J dropped 8; count of bases not matched to a gene: 12. The CDR3 here is CASSQVRGGGAGTQYF. CDR3 nucleotide sequence: TGTGCCAGCAGCCAGGTCCGTGGCGGGGGGGCCGGTACGCAGTATTTT.

This clone appeared once. This chain joins TRBV28 and TRBJ1-5; no firm D call. V shed 11 bases and J shed 4 bases, with 18 bases lying between them. The CDR3 has 14 amino acids. The germline gives CDR1 MDHEN, CDR2 SYDVKM. The CDR3, as DNA: TGTGCCGCGGCGATCCCAACTCGGAATCAGCCCCAGCATTTT. Protein product: CAAAIPTRNQPQHF.

The rearrangement uses TRBV5-4 and TRBJ1-1; D gene uncertain. Germline CDR1 is SGHNT and CDR2 is YYREEE (reference sequence). The CDR3 runs 14 residues. V lost 4 bases to trimming and J lost 11 bases, with 21 bases between them. Here the CDR3 DNA reads TGTGCCAGCAGCCCAACGGACCTAGCCGATGGGGCTTTCTTT. It encodes CASSPTDLADGAFF.

Only one count was recorded for this clone. The V call is TRBV29-1, the J call TRBJ2-5; TRBD2 might be the D (6 bases). Looked up from germline, CDR1 is SQVTM and CDR2 is ANQGSEA. Trimming shortened V by 7 bases and J by 1 base, and 25 bases separated the two germline ends. This CDR3 spans 17 amino acids. The CDR3 DNA is TGCAGCGGATTCTTCCCCCGGGACTCGGGGGTCCAAGAGACCCAGTACTTC. It codes for CSGFFPRDSGVQETQYF.

The rearrangement joins TRBV4-1 to TRBJ1-5; unclear D gene. The V end lost 0 bases, the J end lost 5 bases, and 8 bases lay between the germline ends. Germline V lookup: CDR1 MGHRA, CDR2 YSYEKL. The CDR3 extends over 14 amino acids. The CDR3, as DNA: TGCGCCAGCAGCCAAGACAGGCCTGATCAGCCCCAGCATTTT. Protein: CASSQDRPDQPQHF.

The genes are TRBV20-1 and TRBJ2-2; no reliable D call. The CDR3 consists of 14 residues. The germline V gene has CDR1 DFQATT and CDR2 SNEGSKA (reference sequence). V was pared by 3 bases and J by 0 bases, with 8 bases between. CDR3 loop: CSASTLTNTGELFF. The CDR3 nucleotides read TGCAGTGCTAGTACCCTAACGAACACCGGGGAGCTGTTTTTT.

This sequence joins TRBV3-1 (or the pseudogene TRBV3-2) and TRBJ1-2; 11 nucleotides line up with TRBD1. Germline V gives CDR1 LGHDT, CDR2 YNNKEL (reference sequence). The CDR3 has 14 amino acids. J lost 5 bases, V lost 4 bases, and 3 bases had no gene match. CDR3 in amino acids: CASSLRDRGYGYTF. The CDR3 nucleotides are TGTGCCAGCAGCCTCCGGGACAGGGGGTATGGCTACACCTTC.

The chain joins TRBV6-5 to TRBJ1-3; 8 nucleotides match TRBD1. CDR1 and CDR2 (germline): MNHEY, SVGAGI. The junction had 4 bases not matched to a gene; V was cut back by 6 bases and J by 0 bases. The CDR3 runs 15 residues. DNA for the CDR3: TGTGCCAGCAGCGTCCAGGGGGCCTCTGGAAACACCATATATTTT. Its protein is CASSVQGASGNTIYF.

In DNA form, the CDR3 reads TGTGCCAGCAGCAAAGGGGCGGGACAGAGGTATTATAGCAATCAGCCCCAGCATTTT. This codes for CASSKGAGQRYYSNQPQHF. The chain carries TRBV21-1 and TRBJ1-5; the DNA was not compared with TRBD1, the D call given in the table. TRBV21-1 is designated a pseudogene. This CDR3 spans 19 amino acids.

This clone was observed once. The rearrangement uses TRBV30 and TRBJ2-2; 11 bases line up with TRBD1. This CDR3 region has 14 residues. Germline CDR1 GTSNPN, CDR2 SVGIG (reference sequence). The trim removed 8 bases at V and 0 bases at J, leaving 2 bases unmatched. The chain's CDR3 is CARDRGTNTGELFF. CDR3 nucleotide sequence: TGTGCCCGGGACAGGGGGACGAACACCGGGGAGCTGTTTTTT.

In regard to this clone: The junction and the germline gene differ at one end; a read error may be behind it. V is TRBV18 and J is TRBJ1-1; 8 bases match TRBD1. The CDR3 runs 12 residues. The germline V gene has CDR1 KGHSH and CDR2 LQKENI. CDR3 sequence: CASSPGYQGALF. Written as DNA, the CDR3 is TGTGCCAGCTCACCGGGGTATCAGGGGGCACTCTTT.

The gene calls are TRBV29-1 and TRBJ1-2; D is perhaps TRBD1 (6 bases). V shed 6 bases and J shed 2 bases, with 13 bases lying between them. The germline CDR1 and CDR2 sequences are SQVTM and ANQGSEA. This CDR3 has 13 amino acids. The CDR3 here is CSVPEGGNYGYTF. The CDR3 DNA reads TGCAGCGTACCGGAGGGGGGGAACTATGGCTACACCTTC.

This chain joins TRBV7-2 and TRBJ2-7; 10 positions match TRBD2. V lost 6 bases and J lost 2; bases outside the gene matches: 7. Germline CDR1 reads SGHTA; CDR2 reads FQGNSA. This CDR3 is 15 amino acids long. The CDR3 sequence is CASRSLAGETYEQYF. The CDR3 region has the DNA TGTGCCAGCAGGAGTCTAGCGGGGGAAACCTACGAGCAGTACTTC. Full variable domain (missing parts from reference TRBV7-2 and TRBJ2-7): GAGVSQSPSNKVTEKGKDVELRCDPISGHTALYWYRQSLGQGLEFLIYFQGNSAPDKSGLPSDRFSAERTGGSVSTLTIQRTQQEDSAVYLCASRSLAGETYEQYFGPGTRLTVT.

The chain employs TRBV28 and TRBJ1-1, with 8 positions matching TRBD1. The CDR3 contains 15 residues. Germline V gives CDR1 MDHEN, CDR2 SYDVKM. Trimming cost V 6 bases and J 6 bases; bases outside gene matches: 12. The DNA for the CDR3 is TGTGCCAGCAGGGAAAGGACAGGGAGTGTGGCTGAAGCTTTCTTT. Protein product: CASRERTGSVAEAFF.

The CDR3 spells CASSSQGASRYEQYF. CDR3 in DNA: TGTGCCAGCAGCTCCCAGGGGGCGAGCCGCTACGAGCAGTACTTC. The chain recombines TRBV5-4 with TRBJ2-7; 8 positions match TRBD1. The trim removed 3 bases at V and 3 bases at J, leaving 8 bases unmatched. This CDR3 is 15 amino acids long. Germline values: CDR1 SGHNT, CDR2 YYREEE (reference sequence).

Note on this clone: Other DNA variants within this sample encode the same CDR3. The gene calls are TRBV3-1 (or the pseudogene TRBV3-2) and TRBJ2-5, with D uncertain. The CDR3 is made up of 13 amino acids. Germline CDR1 LGHDT, CDR2 YNNKEL (reference sequence). V was clipped by 0 bases and J by 5 bases, with 7 bases between them. DNA for the CDR3: TGTGCCAGCAGCCAAGATCCCCGGGAGACCCAGTACTTC. Translated: CASSQDPRETQYF.

The chain is built from TRBV28 and TRBJ1-4; D is uncertain. Trimming pared 6 bases from V and 8 bases from J, leaving 13 bases between. The length of the CDR3 is 13 residues. Germline-derived CDR1 and CDR2 are MDHEN and SYDVKM. The CDR3 loop is CASSRGVREKLFF. The CDR3 DNA follows: TGTGCCAGCAGCCGGGGTGTTCGGGAAAAACTGTTTTTT.